This T cell receptor beta chain was captured by sequencing in a study of blood T cell repertoires in COVID-19. Study at large: Acute-phase and convalescent COVID-19 samples originated in the United States, Italy and Spain.

The germline V and J ends were trimmed by 6 bases and 1 base, with 9 bases remaining between them. The CDR3 has 13 amino acids. Germline CDR1 and CDR2: MNHNY and SVGAGI (reference sequence). Sequenced by immunoSEQ multiplex PCR; TCRdb stores in-frame clones only, minus some. Of about 230,000 clones listed, approximately 85% are singletons. In Seattle, patients joined the study during active infection and were tracked longitudinally. Concerning this clone: This same CDR3 is encoded by further DNA sequences in the sample.

The TCR originated in a man between 50 and 59 years old with COVID-19, enrolled during active disease. Material for sequencing was peripheral blood. This rearrangement joins TRBV6-6 to TRBJ1-1; TRBD1 is a possible D gene (6 bases). CDR3 amino acids: CASSLQGNTEAFF. For the CDR3, the DNA is TGTGCCAGCAGCTTACAGGGGAACACTGAAGCTTTCTTT.